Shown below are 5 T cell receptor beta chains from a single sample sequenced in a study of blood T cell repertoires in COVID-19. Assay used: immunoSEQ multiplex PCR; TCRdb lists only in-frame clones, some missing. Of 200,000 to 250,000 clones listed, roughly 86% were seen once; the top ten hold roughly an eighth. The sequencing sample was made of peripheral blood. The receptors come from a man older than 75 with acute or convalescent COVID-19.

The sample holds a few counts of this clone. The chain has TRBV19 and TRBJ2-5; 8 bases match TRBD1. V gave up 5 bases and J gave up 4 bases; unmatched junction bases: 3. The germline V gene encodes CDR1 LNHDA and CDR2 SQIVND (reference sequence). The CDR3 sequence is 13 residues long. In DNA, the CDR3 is TGTGCCAGTAGTCCAGGGGGCCGAGAGACCCAGTACTTC. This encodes CASSPGGRETQYF.

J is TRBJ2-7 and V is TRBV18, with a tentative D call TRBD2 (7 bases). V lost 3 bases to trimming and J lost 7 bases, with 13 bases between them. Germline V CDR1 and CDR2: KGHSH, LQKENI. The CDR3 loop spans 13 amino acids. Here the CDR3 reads CASSPEQGGEQYF. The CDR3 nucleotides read TGTGCCAGCTCACCGGAACAGGGAGGGGAGCAGTACTTC.

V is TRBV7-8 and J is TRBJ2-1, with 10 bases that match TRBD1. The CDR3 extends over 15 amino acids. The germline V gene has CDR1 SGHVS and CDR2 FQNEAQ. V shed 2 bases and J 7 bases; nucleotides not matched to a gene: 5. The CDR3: CASSLPGTGANEQFF. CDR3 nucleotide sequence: TGTGCCAGCAGCTTACCCGGGACAGGGGCTAATGAGCAGTTCTTC.

CDR3 bases: TGTGCCAGCAGCCTCCAGGGGCCGTTTGTGCCTGAAGCTTTCTTT. Translated, it gives CASSLQGPFVPEAFF. The chain uses TRBV28 and TRBJ1-1; D is possibly TRBD1 (6 bases). Per germline, CDR1 MDHEN and CDR2 SYDVKM. V lost 6 bases and J lost 6, with 20 bases in between. The CDR3 consists of 15 residues.

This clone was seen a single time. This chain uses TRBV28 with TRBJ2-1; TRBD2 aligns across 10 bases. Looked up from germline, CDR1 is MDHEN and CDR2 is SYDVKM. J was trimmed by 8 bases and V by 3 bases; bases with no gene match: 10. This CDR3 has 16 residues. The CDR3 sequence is CASSFPAGGKVDEQFF. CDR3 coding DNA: TGTGCCAGCAGTTTCCCAGCGGGAGGGAAGGTCGATGAGCAGTTCTTC.